Below, 22 T cell receptor beta chains from the same sample are listed, as sequenced in a study of Graves' ophthalmopathy and Graves' hyperthyroidism. From RNA, the CDR3 regions of TCR beta chains were amplified and sequenced. HTBI primers were employed in first-round RT-PCR, then a second-round multiplex PCR followed. Each CDR3 protein gets one entry after TCRdb re-called the multiplex PCR reads with MiXCR. The table lists about 1.1 million distinct CDR3 sequences, around a third of them singletons, with roughly 10% in the top ten. Sequencing used peripheral blood or thyroid tissue (not recorded which). These receptors all stem from an adult man with Graves' hyperthyroidism.

This clonotype was seen at least ten times. As DNA, the CDR3 is TGTGCCACCAGTGATTCAACTAGCGCGGAGACCCAGTACTTC. It codes for CATSDSTSAETQYF. The V call is TRBV24-1, the J call TRBJ2-5, with 7 bases fitting TRBD2. Germline V gene sequence: CDR1 KGHDR, CDR2 SFDVKD. J gave up 5 bases and V 2 bases, and 4 bases lay outside the gene matches. CDR3 size: 14 residues.

This clonotype was seen many times. The chain uses TRBV2 and TRBJ1-5; D call uncertain. The V and J ends lost 6 bases and 1 base respectively, with 10 bases between them. From germline, CDR1 is SNHLY and CDR2 FYNNEI. The CDR3 totals 14 residues. CDR3 amino acids: CASRSTESNQPQHF. CDR3 DNA: TGTGCCAGCAGAAGTACAGAAAGCAATCAGCCCCAGCATTTT.

This clonotype was counted only a few times. V and J are TRBV13 and TRBJ1-1; no firm D call. This CDR3 is 13 amino acids long. Trimming took 8 bases from V and 4 from J, leaving 14 bases between them. Germline CDR1 reads PRHDT; CDR2 reads FYEKMQ (reference sequence). In DNA form, the CDR3 reads TGTGCCAGCTTGAGTATTGGGAGCACTGAAGCTTTCTTT. This sequence encodes CASLSIGSTEAFF.

Points on this clonotype: A much larger clone is a single base away; this may be a read error. The V and J genes are TRBV7-8 and TRBJ2-2; D could derive from TRBD1 or TRBD2 (5 bases each). Germline assignment: CDR1 SGHVS and CDR2 FQNEAQ. CDR3 length: 17 residues. Written as DNA, the CDR3 is TGTGCCGGCAGCCCGTCTCCCGGGGCCTCGAACACCGGGGAGCTGTTTTTT. Its translation: CAGSPSPGASNTGELFF. The full variable domain, rest sourced from reference TRBV7-8 and TRBJ2-2, is GAGVSQSPRYKVAKRGQDVALRCDPISGHVSLFWYQQALGQGPEFLTYFQNEAQLDKSGLPSDRFFAERPEGSVSTLKIQRTQQEDSAVYLCAGSPSPGASNTGELFFGEGSRLTVL.

The chain carries TRBV7-2 and TRBJ2-6; D might be TRBD2 (6 bases). The germline gives CDR1 SGHTA, CDR2 FQGNSA. The CDR3 spans 15 residues. V was cut by 3 bases and J by 8 bases, with 14 bases left in between. CDR3 nucleotides: TGTGCCAGCAGCTTTGGCAGGGCGGGGTCCAACGTCCTGACTTTC. Amino acids: CASSFGRAGSNVLTF. Together with reference TRBV7-2 and TRBJ2-6, the CDR3 gives the full variable domain: GAGVSQSPSNKVTEKGKDVELRCDPISGHTALYWYRQSLGQGLEFLIYFQGNSAPDKSGLPSDRFSAERTGGSVSTLTIQRTQQEDSAVYLCASSFGRAGSNVLTFGAGSRLTVL.

The chain links TRBV6-6 to TRBJ1-2, with 9 nucleotides matching TRBD1. The CDR3 sequence is 15 residues long. V was clipped by 5 bases and J by 0 bases; unmatched bases: 4. The V gene's germline CDR1 is MNHNY and CDR2 SVGAGI (reference sequence). The CDR3 is CASSPTGGPNYGYTF. The CDR3 DNA sequence: TGTGCCAGCAGTCCGACAGGGGGGCCTAACTATGGCTACACCTTC.

The table lists this clonotype with a few counts. The chain combines TRBV6-5 with TRBJ1-1, with D unresolved. Per the germline V gene, CDR1 is MNHEY and CDR2 is SVGAGI. V lost 0 bases to trimming and J lost 0 bases, with 8 bases between them. The CDR3 runs 15 residues. This CDR3 reads CASSYSKTLNTEAFF. CDR3 sequence (DNA): TGTGCCAGCAGTTACTCGAAGACACTGAACACTGAAGCTTTCTTT.

In this sample, this clonotype turned up many times. The CDR3 protein is CATSREEGYEQYF. The CDR3 DNA follows: TGTGCCACCAGCAGAGAGGAGGGATACGAGCAGTACTTC. The rearrangement uses TRBV15 and TRBJ2-7, with D possibly matching TRBD2 (6 bases). V was clipped by 0 bases and J by 4 bases, with 7 bases between them. This CDR3 contains 13 residues. Germline CDR1 is LNHNV and CDR2 is YYDKDF (reference sequence).

This clonotype was recorded many times. The rearrangement links TRBV11-2 to TRBJ2-5; 16 nucleotides align to TRBD2. This CDR3 comprises 19 residues. Germline V CDR1 and CDR2: SGHAT, FQNNGV. Trimming took 5 bases from V and 5 from J; bases not matched to a gene: 14. This chain's CDR3 is CASSGEQGTSGRAEETQYF. In nucleotides, the CDR3 is TGTGCCAGCAGCGGCGAACAAGGGACTAGCGGGAGGGCCGAGGAGACCCAGTACTTC.

This chain links TRBV7-2 with TRBJ2-3; D assignment may be TRBD1 or TRBD2 (5 bases each). Germline values: CDR1 SGHTA, CDR2 FQGNSA. Between the trimmed V and J ends, which lost 5 bases and 4 bases, there was a span of 13 bases. This CDR3 has 14 amino acids. CDR3 loop: CASSPGQGADTQYF. CDR3 DNA sequence: TGTGCCAGCAGCCCGGGGCAGGGAGCAGATACGCAGTATTTT. Complete variable domain (other parts from reference TRBV7-2 and TRBJ2-3): GAGVSQSPSNKVTEKGKDVELRCDPISGHTALYWYRQSLGQGLEFLIYFQGNSAPDKSGLPSDRFSAERTGGSVSTLTIQRTQQEDSAVYLCASSPGQGADTQYFGPGTRLTVL.

The chain combines TRBV5-4 with TRBJ2-5, with a weak D call TRBD2 (7 bases). The CDR3 is 15 amino acids. Trimming took 5 bases from V and 5 from J, leaving 19 bases between them. Per germline, CDR1 SGHNT and CDR2 YYREEE (reference sequence). DNA for the CDR3: TGTGCCAGCAGTTCCCGTCAACAGGGAGGGGAGACCCAGTACTTC. This translates into CASSSRQQGGETQYF.

Concerning this clonotype itself: Likely a read error: the CDR3 ends without its conserved phenylalanine or tryptophan. This chain joins TRBV7-9 and TRBJ2-5, with 9 nucleotides matching TRBD2. This CDR3 contains 17 residues. The germline CDR1 and CDR2 sequences are SEHNR and FQNEAQ (reference sequence). V trimming: 2 bases; J trimming: 5 bases; junction bases outside the gene matches: 12. The CDR3 nucleotides read TGTGCCAGCAGCTTAAGGACCCCAGCGGGGGGTAGGGAGACCCAGTACCTC. Residues: CASSLRTPAGGRETQYL.

This clonotype appeared a few times. The V gene is TRBV3-1, the J gene TRBJ1-6; D not certain. V gave up 7 bases and J gave up 10 bases, with 14 bases separating them. The CDR3 is 13 residues long. Germline V gene data show CDR1 as LGHDT and CDR2 as YNNKEL (reference sequence). CDR3 protein: CASTILQGSPLHF. The CDR3 DNA sequence: TGTGCCAGCACCATACTACAAGGATCACCCCTCCACTTT.

This clonotype came up many times. The V gene is TRBV7-2, the J gene TRBJ2-7; D could derive from TRBD1 or TRBD2 (6 bases each). CDR1 is SGHTA, CDR2 FQGNSA, per germline. The CDR3 has 13 amino acids. Trimming took 7 bases from V and 10 from J, leaving 20 bases between them. CDR3 protein: CASTINRGDPQYF. In DNA form, the CDR3 reads TGTGCCAGCACCATCAATAGGGGGGACCCTCAGTACTTC. The full variable domain, in which reference TRBV7-2 and TRBJ2-7 provide the parts outside the CDR3, is GAGVSQSPSNKVTEKGKDVELRCDPISGHTALYWYRQSLGQGLEFLIYFQGNSAPDKSGLPSDRFSAERTGGSVSTLTIQRTQQEDSAVYLCASTINRGDPQYFGPGTRLTVT.

This clonotype was observed many times. The J gene is TRBJ1-2, the V gene TRBV29-1; 8 nucleotides agree with TRBD1. Germline V gene sequence: CDR1 SQVTM, CDR2 ANQGSEA. The V gene end was trimmed by 3 bases and the J gene end by 0 bases; junction bases not matched to a gene: 12. The CDR3 sequence is 17 residues long. DNA of the CDR3: TGCAGCGTTGACGGGGGGACAGGCACCTCGGCTAACTATGGCTACACCTTC. Protein sequence: CSVDGGTGTSANYGYTF.

In its sample, this clonotype was seen many times. This sequence joins TRBV5-8 and TRBJ1-1; the D gene is possibly TRBD1 (5 bases). The V and J ends lost 4 bases and 0 bases respectively, with 16 bases between them. The CDR3 contains 16 residues. Germline values: CDR1 SGHTS, CDR2 YDEGEE. The CDR3 is CASSPGHISMNTEAFF. Written as DNA, the CDR3 is TGTGCCAGCAGCCCCGGACATATCTCCATGAACACTGAAGCTTTCTTT.

In this sample, this clonotype turned up a few times. The chain couples TRBV7-2 to TRBJ1-2; the match to TRBD1 covers 10 bases. Germline-derived CDR1 and CDR2 are SGHTA and FQGNSA. The CDR3 runs 14 residues. The ends lost 5 bases at V and 6 bases at J; junction bases unmatched: 6. The CDR3, as DNA: TGTGCCAGCAGCCAAGACAGGGGGCGACATGGCTACACCTTC. Amino acid sequence: CASSQDRGRHGYTF. Full variable domain (outside the CDR3, taken from reference TRBV7-2 and TRBJ1-2): GAGVSQSPSNKVTEKGKDVELRCDPISGHTALYWYRQSLGQGLEFLIYFQGNSAPDKSGLPSDRFSAERTGGSVSTLTIQRTQQEDSAVYLCASSQDRGRHGYTFGSGTRLTVV.

This rearrangement joins TRBV6-5 to TRBJ2-7; 7 positions agree with TRBD1. Trimming removed 8 bases from V and 3 bases from J; junction bases left unmatched: 16. Germline values: CDR1 MNHEY, CDR2 SVGAGI. The CDR3 runs 16 residues. CDR3 amino acids: CASANTGVHEVYEQYF. In DNA, the CDR3 is TGTGCCAGCGCAAACACAGGGGTCCACGAAGTCTACGAGCAGTACTTC.

This clonotype was counted at least ten times. The rearrangement links TRBV10-2 to TRBJ1-2; D remains unclear. The CDR3 loop spans 16 amino acids. Germline CDR1 reads WSHSY; CDR2 reads SAAADI. V was clipped by 2 bases and J by 4 bases, with 17 bases between them. CDR3 bases: TGCGCCAGCAGTGAGCCGGACGGAACCTTCATCTATGGCTACACCTTC. This codes for CASSEPDGTFIYGYTF.

A word on this clonotype: A much larger clone lies a single base off, so this may be a read error. The chain couples TRBV10-3 to TRBJ1-5, with TRBD1 as a possible D gene (5 bases). Trimming took 5 bases from V and 6 from J, leaving 8 bases between them. CDR3 length equals 12 residues. Germline V lookup: CDR1 ENHRY, CDR2 SYGVKD. CDR3 nucleotides: TGTGCCATCAGTTGGGGGACTCAGCCCCAGCATTTT. Protein: CAISWGTQPQHF.

At least ten counts were recorded for this clonotype. The V and J genes are TRBV7-6 and TRBJ1-6; D is uncertain. In germline, CDR1 is SGHVS, CDR2 FNYEAQ. This CDR3 has 17 amino acids. V lost 5 bases and J 0 bases, leaving 14 bases between the germline ends. CDR3 in DNA: TGTGCCAGCAGCCAATTCGGAGGAGTCTCCTATAATTCACCCCTCCACTTT. It encodes CASSQFGGVSYNSPLHF.

This chain connects TRBV19 to TRBJ2-2; D gene unclear. The CDR3 contains 14 residues. V was shortened by 9 bases and J by 2 bases, with 13 bases between the two germline ends. Germline V gene data show CDR1 as LNHDA and CDR2 as SQIVND (reference sequence). The CDR3 protein is CASRWATNTGELFF. The CDR3 nucleotides are TGTGCCAGCAGGTGGGCAACAAACACCGGGGAGCTGTTTTTT.